The entry that follows covers one T cell receptor (beta chain) sequence. This sample was taken from a study of cytomegalovirus exposure and HLA in healthy donors. Measured with immunoSEQ multiplex PCR; TCRdb has only the in-frame clones, and not every one. This table holds 150,000 to 200,000 clones, roughly 95% found once. Germline V gene lookup returns CDR1 SGDLS and CDR2 YYNGEE. Trimming removed 1 base at V and 2 bases at J, with 12 bases between. This CDR3 contains 15 residues. The receptor was isolated from a woman aged 18-29 years in good health and CMV-seronegative. The source material was PBMCs. The rearrangement joins TRBV9 to TRBJ1-1, with D tentatively TRBD1 (6 bases). CDR3 bases: TGTGCCAGCAGCGTATCGGGACACCCCAACACTGAAGCTTTCTTT. This codes for CASSVSGHPNTEAFF.